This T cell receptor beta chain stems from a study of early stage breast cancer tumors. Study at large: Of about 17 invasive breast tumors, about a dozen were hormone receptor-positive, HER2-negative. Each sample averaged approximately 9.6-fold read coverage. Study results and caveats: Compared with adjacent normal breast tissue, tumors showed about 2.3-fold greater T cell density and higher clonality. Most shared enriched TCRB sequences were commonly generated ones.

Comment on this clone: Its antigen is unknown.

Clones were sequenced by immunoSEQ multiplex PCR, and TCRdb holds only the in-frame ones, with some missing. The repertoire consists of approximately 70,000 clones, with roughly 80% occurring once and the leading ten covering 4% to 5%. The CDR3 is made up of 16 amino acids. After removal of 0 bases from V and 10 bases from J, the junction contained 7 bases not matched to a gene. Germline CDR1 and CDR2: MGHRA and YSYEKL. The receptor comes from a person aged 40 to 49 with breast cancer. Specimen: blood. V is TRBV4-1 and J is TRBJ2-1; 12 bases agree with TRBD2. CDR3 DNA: TGCGCCAGCAGCCAAGATAGAGGTACTAGCGGGAGGGAGCAGTTCTTC. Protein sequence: CASSQDRGTSGREQFF.